Each of the 13 T cell receptor beta chains below was sequenced from the same sample in a study of metastatic and nonmetastatic thyroid tumors. All patients were untreated before thyroid surgery. TCRdb re-analyzed the PCR reads using MiXCR. The sample records roughly 71,000 clones, about 17% being singletons. Sample: blood. These receptors were collected from a female donor with papillary thyroid cancer or a benign thyroid nodule (not recorded which). Some clones in this sample may be carry-over from other donors' samples.

The chain combines TRBV20-1 with TRBJ2-3; 8 nucleotides match TRBD2. The V gene's germline CDR1 is DFQATT and CDR2 SNEGSKA (reference sequence). This CDR3 has 14 residues. Trimming removed 5 bases from V and 0 bases from J; junction bases left unmatched: 4. This CDR3 reads CSAGSGSSTDTQYF. As DNA, the CDR3 is TGCAGTGCTGGAAGCGGGAGCAGCACAGATACGCAGTATTTT.

This clone was detected many times. This chain connects TRBV27 to TRBJ1-2, with 7 bases identical to TRBD1. V shed 2 bases, J shed 8 bases, and the junction held 8 bases outside the gene matches. CDR3 size: 14 residues. Germline CDR1 reads MNHEY; CDR2 reads SMNVEV (reference sequence). Written as DNA, the CDR3 is TGTGCCAGCAGTTTAGTACCGGGACAGAGGGGCTACACCTTC. Amino acids: CASSLVPGQRGYTF.

The chain joins TRBV6-4 to TRBJ1-1, with a weak D call TRBD1 (6 bases). Germline-derived CDR1 and CDR2 are MRHNA and SNTAGT. The CDR3 is made up of 14 amino acids. Trimming removed 6 bases from V and 4 bases from J, with 15 bases in between. CDR3 DNA sequence: TGTGCCAGCAGGTCGGAGGGGGGGGTCACTGAAGCTTTCTTT. Its protein is CASRSEGGVTEAFF.

The CDR3 bases are TGTGCCAGCTCGGGCGGGGACGATTACAATGAGCAGTTCTTC. Encoded protein: CASSGGDDYNEQFF. This chain joins TRBV3-1 and TRBJ2-1; D is perhaps TRBD2 (6 bases). V shed 8 bases and J shed 4 bases, with 15 bases lying between them. There are 14 residues in the CDR3. CDR1 LGHDT and CDR2 YNNKEL come from the germline V gene (reference sequence).

This clone has at least ten counts. The chain employs TRBV12-3 or TRBV12-4 and TRBJ2-2, with D possibly matching TRBD2 (5 bases). The germline V and J ends were trimmed by 4 bases and 7 bases, with 13 bases remaining between them. CDR3 size: 14 residues. The CDR3, as DNA: TGTGCCAGCAGTTACCAAGCTGGGAGCGGGGAGCTGTTTTTT. Translating it yields CASSYQAGSGELFF.

This clone was picked up many times. V and J are TRBV27 and TRBJ2-2, with D perhaps TRBD1 or TRBD2 (5 bases each). The V gene lost 3 bases and the J gene lost 6 bases, with 14 bases spanning the gap. Germline CDR1 reads MNHEY; CDR2 reads SMNVEV (reference sequence). CDR3 length: 15 residues. CDR3: CASSFSGAKAGELFF. CDR3 in DNA: TGTGCCAGCAGTTTCTCCGGGGCTAAAGCCGGGGAGCTGTTTTTT.

The table lists this clone with many counts. The gene calls are TRBV29-1 and TRBJ2-7; 11 bases map to TRBD1. Germline-derived CDR1 and CDR2 are SQVTM and ANQGSEA. V lost 5 bases, J lost 6 bases, and 15 bases stayed unmatched. The CDR3 is 16 residues long. The CDR3 DNA reads TGCAGCGTTAAGTTGTCCTACGGGGGACAGGGGGGCGAGCAGTACTTC. Its protein product is CSVKLSYGGQGGEQYF.

This clone has at least ten counts. The chain links TRBV9 to TRBJ1-1; maybe TRBD1 (5 bases). This CDR3 contains 14 residues. Germline CDR1 reads SGDLS; CDR2 reads YYNGEE. Between the trimmed V and J ends, which lost 3 bases and 4 bases, there was a span of 13 bases. The CDR3 coding sequence is TGTGCCAGCAGCGCAGGGTCGGTTGGCACTGAAGCTTTCTTT. Its protein is CASSAGSVGTEAFF.

This clone came up many times. The V gene is TRBV27, the J gene TRBJ1-3; a possible D gene is TRBD1 (5 bases). The germline V gene encodes CDR1 MNHEY and CDR2 SMNVEV (reference sequence). The CDR3 is 14 amino acids. V was clipped by 5 bases and J by 1 base, with 9 bases between them. The DNA of the CDR3 is TGTGCCAGCAGTCCAGGGTTTTCTGGAAACACCATATATTTT. This gives the protein CASSPGFSGNTIYF.

The chain is built from TRBV3-1 and TRBJ2-5; D call uncertain. Germline loops: CDR1 LGHDT, CDR2 YNNKEL (reference sequence). V shed 1 base and J shed 2 bases, with 11 bases lying between them. The CDR3 contains 15 residues. This CDR3 is CASSQVAQYQETQYF. The CDR3 DNA sequence: TGTGCCAGCAGCCAAGTAGCCCAGTATCAAGAGACCCAGTACTTC.

This clone was counted many times. The chain carries TRBV11-2 and TRBJ1-6, with D unresolved. CDR1 SGHAT and CDR2 FQNNGV come from the germline V gene. CDR3 length: 13 amino acids. V lost 0 bases and J lost 7, with 4 bases in between. The CDR3 spells CASSLDLNSPLHF. CDR3 sequence (DNA): TGTGCCAGCAGCTTAGATTTGAATTCACCCCTCCACTTT.

Many counts were recorded for this clone. This rearrangement joins TRBV9 to TRBJ2-7, with 8 bases lining up with TRBD2. The germline V gene encodes CDR1 SGDLS and CDR2 YYNGEE. J lost 3 bases, V lost 1 base, and 6 bases had no gene match. The CDR3 runs to 15 residues. The CDR3 coding sequence is TGTGCCAGCAGCGTATCAGCGGGAGACCTCTACGAGCAGTACTTC. Amino acids: CASSVSAGDLYEQYF.

This clone was detected ten times or more. The V gene is TRBV19, the J gene TRBJ1-2, with TRBD1 matching 7 bases. V lost 7 bases and J lost 5; bases outside the gene matches: 7. Germline values: CDR1 LNHDA, CDR2 SQIVND (reference sequence). CDR3 length: 13 amino acids. CDR3 sequence: CASTATGRYGYTF. DNA for the CDR3: TGTGCCAGTACTGCGACAGGGAGATATGGCTACACCTTC.